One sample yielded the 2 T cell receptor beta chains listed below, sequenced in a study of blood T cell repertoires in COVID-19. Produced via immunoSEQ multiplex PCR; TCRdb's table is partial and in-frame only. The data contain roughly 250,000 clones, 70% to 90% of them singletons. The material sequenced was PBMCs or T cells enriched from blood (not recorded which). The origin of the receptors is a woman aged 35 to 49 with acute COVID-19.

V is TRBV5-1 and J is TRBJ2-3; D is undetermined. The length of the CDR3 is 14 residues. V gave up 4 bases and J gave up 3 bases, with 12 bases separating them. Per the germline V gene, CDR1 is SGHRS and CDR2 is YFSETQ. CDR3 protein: CASSPDTLTDTQYF. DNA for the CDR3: TGCGCCAGCAGCCCAGACACCCTGACAGATACGCAGTATTTT.

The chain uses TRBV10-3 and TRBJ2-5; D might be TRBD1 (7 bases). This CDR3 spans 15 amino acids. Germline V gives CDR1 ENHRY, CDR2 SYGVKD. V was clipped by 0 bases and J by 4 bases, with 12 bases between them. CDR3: CAISESRDSSETQYF. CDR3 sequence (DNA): TGTGCCATCAGTGAGTCGCGGGACAGTTCAGAGACCCAGTACTTC.